This TCR beta chain was recorded in a study of OX40 agonist ivuxolimab in advanced cancers. The study's findings and limits: Among expanded peripheral T cells, antigen specificity went undetermined. The study found among the lowest clonal expansion in partial responders at 0.1-3.0 mg/kg.

V gave up 7 bases and J gave up 0 bases, with 13 bases separating them. The CDR3 is made up of 15 amino acids. CDR1 MNHEY and CDR2 SMNVEV come from the germline V gene (reference sequence). Notes on this clone: Its specificity is unknown.

Sequencing was performed with immunoSEQ multiplex PCR; in TCRdb, only in-frame clones are kept and a portion is missing. Of 60,000 to 65,000 clones in the sample, 91% were seen once. Excluded were patients having autoimmune disease history or systemic immunosuppression. This TCR came from an adult with an advanced solid tumor such as melanoma, head and neck, liver or kidney cancer. The source material was CD4+ or CD8+ T cells sorted from blood, sampled in a trial of the OX40 agonist ivuxolimab. The V and J genes are TRBV27 and TRBJ2-1; no firm D call. The CDR3 sequence: CASMQGVISYNEQFF. The CDR3 DNA sequence: TGTGCCAGCATGCAAGGAGTGATCTCCTACAATGAGCAGTTCTTC.